The 21 T cell receptor beta chains reported below all come from one sample, sequenced in a study of CD8+ T cells in alopecia areata. RNA was extracted and reverse transcribed into cDNA as the sequencing template. Libraries were prepared by immunoSEQ multiplex PCR; TCRdb keeps only in-frame clonotypes and omits some of them. The table records 130,000 to 150,000 clones, around 82% of them present only once. The treatment was: oral pan-JAK inhibitor, 5-10 mg twice daily. Sequencing was performed on CD8+ T cells sorted from blood, taken at week 4, from a patient treated with tofacitinib. These receptors were obtained from a human donor with alopecia areata.

In DNA form, the CDR3 reads TGTGCCAGCAGCCGGGCGGGGACCAGGGGAAGCTACGAGCAGTACTTC. Amino acid sequence: CASSRAGTRGSYEQYF. V and J are TRBV7-9 and TRBJ2-7, with D perhaps matching TRBD1 or TRBD2 (6 bases each). Germline CDR1 reads SEHNR; CDR2 reads FQNEAQ (reference sequence). V gave up 5 bases and J gave up 3 bases, with 20 bases separating them. CDR3 length: 16 amino acids. Supplemented by reference TRBV7-9 and TRBJ2-7, the full variable domain reads DTGVSQNPRHKITKRGQNVTFRCDPISEHNRLYWYRQTLGQGPEFLTYFQNEAQLEKSRLLSDRFSAERPKGSFSTLEIQRTEQGDSAMYLCASSRAGTRGSYEQYFGPGTRLTVT.

The V gene is TRBV7-9, the J gene TRBJ2-7; possible D gene TRBD1, 6 bases. Trimming took off 7 bases at V and 4 bases at J, with 20 bases between the two ends. The germline CDR1 and CDR2 sequences are SEHNR and FQNEAQ (reference sequence). This CDR3 has 15 residues. DNA of the CDR3: TGTGCCAGCACCGCCTGGGGCAGGGGTCTATACGAGCAGTACTTC. Amino acid sequence: CASTAWGRGLYEQYF.

The V and J genes are TRBV5-1 and TRBJ2-3; 7 bases agree with TRBD1. Germline values: CDR1 SGHRS, CDR2 YFSETQ. After removal of 0 bases from V and 2 bases from J, the junction contained 3 bases not matched to a gene. The CDR3 runs 15 residues. The CDR3 DNA is TGCGCCAGCAGCTTGGTAGGGACAGACACAGATACGCAGTATTTT. This codes for CASSLVGTDTDTQYF.

Points on this clone: Relative to the germline gene, one junction end is altered; a read error may explain this. For the CDR3, the DNA is TGTGCTAGCAGCTTAGCACCGGGCCACTACGAGCAGTACTTC. Protein: CASSLAPGHYEQYF. The chain joins TRBV7-7 to TRBJ2-7; D gene ambiguous. The CDR3 has 14 residues. Germline V gene sequence: CDR1 SSHAT, CDR2 FNYEAQ (reference sequence).

The chain couples TRBV4-1 to TRBJ1-5, with D maybe TRBD1 (5 bases). The germline V and J ends were trimmed by 1 base and 6 bases, with 13 bases remaining between them. Germline V CDR1 and CDR2: MGHRA, YSYEKL. This CDR3 comprises 15 residues. CDR3 in DNA: TGCGCCAGCAGCCAAGGCCCTGGGGGGACTCAGCCCCAGCATTTT. The encoded protein is CASSQGPGGTQPQHF.

V usage is TRBV5-1 and J usage is TRBJ2-1, with TRBD1 matching over 11 bases. V shed 4 bases, J shed 6 bases, and the junction held 15 bases outside the gene matches. The CDR3 has 18 residues. Germline V lookup: CDR1 SGHRS, CDR2 YFSETQ. CDR3 DNA sequence: TGCGCCAGCAGCCTCGGGACAGGGGGAAGGGCTAGGGGCAATGAGCAGTTCTTC. It yields the protein CASSLGTGGRARGNEQFF.

The genes are TRBV14 and TRBJ2-7; D is perhaps TRBD1 (6 bases). V dropped 1 base and J dropped 2 bases, with 9 bases sitting between them. Germline V lookup: CDR1 SGHDN, CDR2 FVKESK. The CDR3 is 14 residues long. CDR3 nucleotides: TGTGCCAGCAGCCAAGGTGCAGGGGCCTACGAGCAGTACTTC. Protein product: CASSQGAGAYEQYF.

This clone appeared a single time. This chain links TRBV7-9 with TRBJ2-1, with a tentative D call TRBD2 (5 bases). Trimming removed 3 bases from V and 5 bases from J, with 26 bases in between. The germline V gene has CDR1 SEHNR and CDR2 FQNEAQ (reference sequence). The CDR3 is 19 amino acids. The CDR3 region has the DNA TGTGCCAGCAGCTTGGCCGCGGGCTATTTTATTCGGGCGGACAATGAGCAGTTCTTC. Amino acids: CASSLAAGYFIRADNEQFF.

This sequence joins TRBV5-6 and TRBJ1-4; D gene ambiguous. V was cut by 4 bases and J by 11 bases, with 18 bases left in between. CDR1 and CDR2 (germline): SGHDT, YYEEEE. The CDR3 length is 14 residues. In DNA form, the CDR3 reads TGTGCCAGCAGCGACACGAACATACGGCAGAAACTGTTTTTT. Amino acid sequence: CASSDTNIRQKLFF.

The rearrangement joins TRBV7-6 to TRBJ2-1; 8 nucleotides agree with TRBD2. This CDR3 spans 15 amino acids. The trim removed 2 bases at V and 2 bases at J, leaving 2 bases unmatched. Germline V lookup: CDR1 SGHVS, CDR2 FNYEAQ. The CDR3 spells CASSLFGGAYNEQFF. DNA of the CDR3: TGTGCCAGCAGCTTATTCGGGGGGGCCTACAATGAGCAGTTCTTC.

This chain connects TRBV2 to TRBJ2-2; the D call may be TRBD1 or TRBD2 (5 bases each). The CDR3 covers 17 residues. Trimming took off 6 bases at V and 1 base at J, with 18 bases between the two ends. CDR1 and CDR2 from the germline V gene are SNHLY and FYNNEI. Here the CDR3 reads CASRESPGTENTGELFF. The CDR3 DNA is TGTGCCAGCAGGGAAAGTCCCGGGACCGAGAACACCGGGGAGCTGTTTTTT.

This chain links TRBV6-1 with TRBJ2-1; D remains unclear. The CDR3 length is 15 residues. Germline V lookup: CDR1 MNHNS, CDR2 SASEGT. The V gene lost 0 bases and the J gene lost 1 base, with 7 bases spanning the gap. The CDR3: CASSEASQSYNEQFF. In nucleotides, the CDR3 is TGTGCCAGCAGTGAAGCATCACAGTCCTACAATGAGCAGTTCTTC.

J is TRBJ2-7 and V is TRBV4-2, with TRBD2 matching 7 bases. The CDR3 has 17 amino acids. V lost 4 bases to trimming and J lost 1 base; unmatched junction nucleotides: 13. Looked up from germline, CDR1 is LGHNA and CDR2 is YNFKEQ. The CDR3 loop reads CASSREGSGGGSYEQYF. Here the CDR3 DNA reads TGTGCCAGCAGCCGGGAAGGGTCCGGCGGGGGTTCCTACGAGCAGTACTTC.

V usage is TRBV19 and J usage is TRBJ1-1; unclear D gene. CDR3 length equals 13 residues. Trimming shortened V by 5 bases and J by 0 bases, and 7 bases separated the two germline ends. Germline V gene sequence: CDR1 LNHDA, CDR2 SQIVND (reference sequence). CDR3 sequence: CASSWSVNTEAFF. CDR3 nucleotides: TGTGCCAGTAGTTGGTCAGTGAACACTGAAGCTTTCTTT.

Notes on this clone: In the same sample, other DNA sequences code for this CDR3. The chain joins TRBV7-9 to TRBJ2-1, with D perhaps being TRBD1 or TRBD2 (5 bases each). Per the germline V gene, CDR1 is SEHNR and CDR2 is FQNEAQ (reference sequence). The CDR3 is made up of 13 amino acids. Between the trimmed V and J ends, which lost 5 bases and 5 bases, there was a span of 10 bases. The CDR3 protein is CASSLGRNNEQFF. Here the CDR3 DNA reads TGTGCCAGCAGCCTGGGACGCAACAATGAGCAGTTCTTC.

The rearrangement uses TRBV5-1 and TRBJ2-4; TRBD2 aligns across 14 bases. Germline trimming cut 4 bases from V and 7 bases from J; bases unmatched to any gene: 16. This CDR3 has 19 residues. The germline V gene has CDR1 SGHRS and CDR2 YFSETQ. CDR3 region: CASSLSPGLAGEVENIQYF. Here the CDR3 DNA reads TGCGCCAGCAGCCTCAGCCCGGGACTAGCGGGGGAGGTAGAGAACATTCAGTACTTC.

The chain carries TRBV11-1 and TRBJ2-1, with 7 bases matching TRBD2. Germline V lookup: CDR1 SGHAT, CDR2 FQDESV (reference sequence). CDR3 size: 15 residues. The junction had 9 bases not matched to a gene; V was cut back by 5 bases and J by 5 bases. The CDR3 DNA reads TGTGCCAGCAGCATCAGGACTAGTTTCCACAATGAGCAGTTCTTC. This gives the protein CASSIRTSFHNEQFF.

This clone was observed once. In the same sample, other DNA sequences code for this CDR3. The chain employs TRBV6-6 and TRBJ1-4; D not resolved. Per germline, CDR1 MNHNY and CDR2 SVGAGI (reference sequence). This CDR3 comprises 12 residues. The V gene lost 0 bases and the J gene lost 5 bases, with 1 base spanning the gap. The CDR3 loop is CASSYSNEKLFF. The CDR3 DNA is TGTGCCAGCAGTTACTCAAATGAAAAACTGTTTTTT.

The chain recombines TRBV5-6 with TRBJ1-4; possibly TRBD1 for D (6 bases). V was trimmed by 3 bases and J by 12 bases, leaving 12 bases between them. Looked up from germline, CDR1 is SGHDT and CDR2 is YYEEEE. This CDR3 has 12 residues. The CDR3 sequence: CASSSGGGELFF. CDR3 nucleotide sequence: TGTGCCAGCAGCTCCGGGGGCGGGGAACTGTTTTTT.

In its sample, this clone was seen a few times. V and J are TRBV15 and TRBJ2-3; D gene ambiguous. This CDR3 has 13 residues. Trimming pared 5 bases from V and 4 bases from J, leaving 10 bases between. The germline gives CDR1 LNHNV, CDR2 YYDKDF (reference sequence). CDR3 region: CATSLGLADTQYF. The DNA for the CDR3 is TGTGCCACCAGCCTAGGGTTGGCAGATACGCAGTATTTT.

J is TRBJ1-6 and V is TRBV4-3; tentatively, D is TRBD1 (6 bases). The CDR3 spans 16 residues. In germline, CDR1 is LGHNA, CDR2 YSLEER. Trimming removed 4 bases at V and 4 bases at J, with 14 bases between. The CDR3 region has the DNA TGCGCCAGCAGCCCGGACAGTGTAGTTTATAATTCACCCCTCCACTTT. Its translation is CASSPDSVVYNSPLHF.